Shown below are 30 T cell receptor beta chains from a single sample sequenced in a study of shared clonotypes between healthy human individuals. Using immunoSEQ multiplex PCR, the repertoire was profiled, and TCRdb retains in-frame clones only, with some absent. The profile shows millions of clones, over 85% of them singletons. Sequencing was carried out using naive CD4+ T cells from PBMCs. Specified subset: CD45RA+ positively selected. These receptors were obtained from a young man in good health. Some clones in this sample may be carry-over from other donors' samples.

V is TRBV28 and J is TRBJ1-2; D not resolved. Trimming took off 4 bases at V and 4 bases at J, with 19 bases between the two ends. The CDR3 loop spans 16 amino acids. Germline CDR1 and CDR2: MDHEN and SYDVKM. The CDR3 is CASSSPIREAPYGYTF. CDR3 nucleotides: TGTGCCAGCAGTTCCCCCATCCGCGAGGCCCCCTATGGCTACACCTTC.

The chain employs TRBV29-1 and TRBJ2-5; D remains unclear. Germline values: CDR1 SQVTM, CDR2 ANQGSEA. There are 13 residues in the CDR3. Trimming stripped 6 bases from V and 1 base from J, with 12 bases between. CDR3 nucleotide sequence: TGCAGCGTACGCAGACAAATCCAAGAGACCCAGTACTTC. Translated: CSVRRQIQETQYF.

As to this clone: Other nucleotide sequences in the sample specify the same CDR3. This chain uses TRBV5-4 with TRBJ2-2, with D uncertain. Trimming shortened V by 4 bases and J by 3 bases, and 4 bases separated the two germline ends. The germline V gene encodes CDR1 SGHNT and CDR2 YYREEE (reference sequence). The CDR3 consists of 12 residues. CDR3 coding DNA: TGTGCCAGCAGCCGATACACCGGGGAGCTGTTTTTT. Protein: CASSRYTGELFF.

The chain recombines TRBV30 with TRBJ2-1; 10 nucleotides match TRBD2. The CDR3 is 20 amino acids. Germline loops: CDR1 GTSNPN, CDR2 SVGIG (reference sequence). Losses at the gene ends were 3 bases for V and 1 base for J; bases not matched to a gene: 18. The CDR3 reads CAWSPRGGLAGERSYNEQFF. CDR3 coding DNA: TGTGCCTGGAGCCCCCGGGGAGGGCTAGCGGGAGAGCGATCCTACAATGAGCAGTTCTTC.

This sequence joins TRBV6-5 and TRBJ1-1; 8 nucleotides line up with TRBD1. The junction had 12 bases not matched to a gene; V was cut back by 6 bases and J by 9 bases. CDR3 length equals 14 residues. Germline V gene sequence: CDR1 MNHEY, CDR2 SVGAGI. The CDR3 nucleotides are TGTGCCAGCAGAAACACAGGGGGGGAGAGGAAAGCTTTCTTT. Protein product: CASRNTGGERKAFF.

The chain has TRBV6-5 and TRBJ2-7; a weak D match, TRBD1 (6 bases). CDR3 length: 15 residues. CDR1 MNHEY and CDR2 SVGAGI come from the germline V gene. The V end lost 4 bases, the J end lost 1 base, and 14 bases lay between the germline ends. The CDR3 spells CASSWAGTTSYEQYF. In DNA, the CDR3 is TGTGCCAGCAGTTGGGCCGGGACAACTTCCTACGAGCAGTACTTC.

The chain is built from TRBV6-1 and TRBJ2-1; 9 nucleotides align to TRBD1. Germline CDR1 is MNHNS and CDR2 is SASEGT. Trimming at V came to 6 bases and at J to 8 bases, leaving 11 bases not matched to a gene. CDR3 size: 15 residues. CDR3 coding DNA: TGTGCCAGCAGAAGGGGGGACAGGGTCGCGGATGAGCAGTTCTTC. It specifies CASRRGDRVADEQFF.

This sequence joins TRBV7-9 and TRBJ1-2; TRBD1 aligns across 12 bases. V lost 4 bases and J lost 4; bases outside the gene matches: 10. The CDR3 totals 17 residues. CDR1 SEHNR and CDR2 FQNEAQ come from the germline V gene (reference sequence). CDR3 sequence reads: CASSSRPTGQGAYGYTF. CDR3 bases: TGTGCCAGCAGCTCCCGCCCTACGGGACAGGGGGCCTATGGCTACACCTTC. The whole variable domain, filled in from reference TRBV7-9 and TRBJ1-2, reads DTGVSQNPRHKITKRGQNVTFRCDPISEHNRLYWYRQTLGQGPEFLTYFQNEAQLEKSRLLSDRFSAERPKGSFSTLEIQRTEQGDSAMYLCASSSRPTGQGAYGYTFGSGTRLTVV.

This clone has more than one count but fewer than ten. The chain combines TRBV7-9 with TRBJ1-1; 7 bases match TRBD1. The CDR3 runs to 12 residues. Unmatched junction bases numbered 4, after V lost 11 bases and J lost 1 base. Germline loops: CDR1 SEHNR, CDR2 FQNEAQ (reference sequence). The CDR3 nucleotides read TGTGCCTCGCAGGGGGGGAACACTGAAGCTTTCTTT. Its translation: CASQGGNTEAFF.

Concerning this clone: At one end the junction does not follow the germline gene, possibly because of a read error. The chain carries TRBV7-2 and TRBJ2-6; 7 bases line up with TRBD2. The V gene's germline CDR1 is SGHTA and CDR2 FQGNSA. The CDR3 extends over 18 amino acids. The CDR3 reads CASSLAVLTISGANVLTF. CDR3 nucleotides: TGTGCCAGCAGCCTAGCGGTACTTACGATCTCTGGGGCCAACGTCCTGACTTTC.

V gene TRBV7-3 combines with J gene TRBJ2-2; weak D call: TRBD2 (5 bases). Deletions cut 5 bases from V and 7 bases from J, with 14 bases between. CDR3 length: 14 amino acids. CDR1 SGHTA and CDR2 FQGTGA come from the germline V gene. The CDR3 protein is CASSRLLVGGELFF. In nucleotides, the CDR3 is TGTGCCAGCAGCCGCCTACTAGTGGGCGGGGAGCTGTTTTTT.

The table lists this clone with a count of one. This chain uses TRBV6-5 with TRBJ2-1; 7 bases fit TRBD2. CDR1 and CDR2 (germline): MNHEY, SVGAGI. The J segment lost 6 bases and the V segment lost 4 bases, leaving 6 bases of the junction unmatched. The CDR3 is made up of 14 amino acids. In nucleotides, the CDR3 is TGTGCCAGCAGTTCCCTAGCGGAGCGCAATGAGCAGTTCTTC. Translation gives CASSSLAERNEQFF.

The genes are TRBV5-1 and TRBJ2-7; 7 nucleotides line up with TRBD2. Germline CDR1 and CDR2: SGHRS and YFSETQ. CDR3 length equals 15 residues. Trimming took 0 bases from V and 3 from J; bases not matched to a gene: 6. CDR3 nucleotide sequence: TGCGCCAGCAGCTTGGGCCAGGGAGGGAACTACGAGCAGTACTTC. This gives the protein CASSLGQGGNYEQYF. Combining the CDR3 with reference TRBV5-1 and TRBJ2-7 gives the whole variable domain KAGVTQTPRYLIKTRGQQVTLSCSPISGHRSVSWYQQTPGQGLQFLFEYFSETQRNKGNFPGRFSGRQFSNSRSEMNVSTLELGDSALYLCASSLGQGGNYEQYFGPGTRLTVT.

This clone was detected only once. The rearrangement uses TRBV5-1 and TRBJ1-3; TRBD1 might be the D (6 bases). Germline CDR1 is SGHRS and CDR2 is YFSETQ. Trimming cost V 4 bases and J 2 bases, with 13 bases left between them. The CDR3 has 15 residues. The CDR3 loop is CASSPAQGTGNTIYF. DNA for the CDR3: TGCGCCAGCAGCCCGGCACAGGGAACTGGAAACACCATATATTTT.

The chain has TRBV7-3 and TRBJ1-2; D not certain. Looked up from germline, CDR1 is SGHTA and CDR2 is FQGTGA. The CDR3 length is 13 residues. With 2 bases removed from V and 7 bases from J, the gap between germline ends came to 11 bases. DNA for the CDR3: TGTGCCAGCAGCTTAGAGTCGGTGTTTGGCTACACCTTC. Encoded protein: CASSLESVFGYTF.

V gene TRBV7-3 combines with J gene TRBJ2-1, with 8 bases fitting TRBD2. V was clipped by 5 bases and J by 6 bases; unmatched bases: 9. The V gene's germline CDR1 is SGHTA and CDR2 FQGTGA. This CDR3 spans 15 amino acids. CDR3 DNA: TGTGCCAGCAGCCTTAGCGGGACGGCCCCCAATGAGCAGTTCTTC. Its translation: CASSLSGTAPNEQFF.

The V and J genes are TRBV25-1 and TRBJ2-1; maybe TRBD2 (6 bases). V dropped 2 bases and J dropped 8 bases, with 10 bases sitting between them. The CDR3 runs to 13 residues. From germline, CDR1 is MGHDK and CDR2 SYGVNS. This CDR3 reads CASSEPSVYEQFF. CDR3 nucleotides: TGTGCCAGCAGTGAACCTAGCGTCTATGAGCAGTTCTTC.

In nucleotides, the CDR3 is TGTGCCAGCAGCTTCAATAGCGGGAGCTGGTACGAGCAGTACTTC. This encodes CASSFNSGSWYEQYF. V usage is TRBV7-2 and J usage is TRBJ2-7; 9 bases align to TRBD2. This CDR3 is 15 amino acids long. The V gene's germline CDR1 is SGHTA and CDR2 FQGNSA. Trimming at V came to 3 bases and at J to 4 bases, leaving 7 bases not matched to a gene.

Points on this clone: Other nucleotide sequences from this sample produce the same CDR3. The chain couples TRBV5-1 to TRBJ2-5; 7 nucleotides line up with TRBD1. The V gene's germline CDR1 is SGHRS and CDR2 YFSETQ. J gave up 5 bases and V 0 bases, and 4 bases lay outside the gene matches. This CDR3 has 14 residues. As DNA, the CDR3 is TGCGCCAGCAGCTTGGAAGGGGGCTGGGAGACCCAGTACTTC. Its translation is CASSLEGGWETQYF.

V gene TRBV5-1 combines with J gene TRBJ2-1, with TRBD2 identical over 8 bases. V lost 1 base and J lost 10; bases outside the gene matches: 1. This CDR3 contains 12 residues. Per germline, CDR1 SGHRS and CDR2 YFSETQ. CDR3 sequence: CASSLIAGEQFF. CDR3 bases: TGCGCCAGCAGCTTGATAGCGGGAGAGCAGTTCTTC.

V usage is TRBV6-1 and J usage is TRBJ2-1; 10 bases agree with TRBD1. Trimming at V came to 8 bases and at J to 7 bases, leaving 5 bases not matched to a gene. CDR1 and CDR2 (germline): MNHNS, SASEGT. The CDR3 loop spans 13 amino acids. The CDR3 coding sequence is TGTGCCAGCCTGGGACAGGGGTGGAATGAGCAGTTCTTC. Translated, it gives CASLGQGWNEQFF.

V is TRBV19 and J is TRBJ1-4; D is unresolved. There are 16 residues in the CDR3. CDR1 is LNHDA and CDR2 is SQIVND in the germline V gene (reference sequence). The V end lost 2 bases, the J end lost 0 bases, and 10 bases lay between the germline ends. The DNA for the CDR3 is TGTGCCAGTAGTATACCCGGGGATGCAACTAATGAAAAACTGTTTTTT. Its protein is CASSIPGDATNEKLFF.

This chain links TRBV28 with TRBJ1-2; D is perhaps TRBD1 (5 bases). Deletions cut 5 bases from V and 4 bases from J, with 17 bases between. From germline, CDR1 is MDHEN and CDR2 SYDVKM. This CDR3 has 15 residues. The DNA for the CDR3 is TGTGCCAGCAGTGGGGGGAACGGACCCGGCTATGGCTACACCTTC. Its translation is CASSGGNGPGYGYTF.

In DNA form, the CDR3 reads TGCGCCAGCAGCTTGTTGTCTGCGGGGCCCCACGAGCAGTACTTC. This gives the protein CASSLLSAGPHEQYF. The chain has TRBV5-1 and TRBJ2-7; D possibly corresponds to TRBD2 (6 bases). The CDR3 is made up of 15 amino acids. The V and J ends lost 1 base and 5 bases respectively, with 16 bases between them. The germline V gene has CDR1 SGHRS and CDR2 YFSETQ.

This chain uses TRBV4-2 with TRBJ2-1, with 11 nucleotides matching TRBD2. The germline CDR1 and CDR2 sequences are LGHNA and YNFKEQ. CDR3 length: 18 amino acids. Trimming took 11 bases from V and 6 from J; bases not matched to a gene: 21. The CDR3 loop reads CAPAGTSGLRSLINEQFF. CDR3 in DNA: TGTGCCCCCGCAGGGACTAGCGGTCTCCGAAGCTTGATCAATGAGCAGTTCTTC.

This chain joins TRBV5-6 and TRBJ2-7; D is uncertain. V lost 1 base to trimming and J lost 7 bases, with 12 bases between them. Germline lookup yields CDR1 SGHDT and CDR2 YYEEEE. CDR3 size: 13 residues. For the CDR3, the DNA is TGTGCCAGCAGCTTGTACGCCCTGGGGGAGCAGTACTTC. Protein: CASSLYALGEQYF. The whole variable domain, filled in from reference TRBV5-6 and TRBJ2-7, reads DAGVTQSPTHLIKTRGQQVTLRCSPKSGHDTVSWYQQALGQGPQFIFQYYEEEERQRGNFPDRFSGHQFPNYSSELNVNALLLGDSALYLCASSLYALGEQYFGPGTRLTVT.

The CDR3 is CASSPGGRGETQYF. CDR3 DNA: TGTGCCAGCAGCCCCGGGGGGCGCGGGGAGACCCAGTACTTC. The gene calls are TRBV7-3 and TRBJ2-5, with TRBD2 as a possible D gene (7 bases). In germline, CDR1 is SGHTA, CDR2 FQGTGA. This CDR3 region has 14 residues. Trimming stripped 5 bases from V and 5 bases from J, with 15 bases between.

The chain links TRBV7-7 to TRBJ2-2, with TRBD2 matching over 10 bases. Trimming took 1 base from V and 0 from J; bases not matched to a gene: 5. Germline lookup yields CDR1 SSHAT and CDR2 FNYEAQ (reference sequence). This CDR3 region has 18 residues. CDR3 nucleotide sequence: TGTGCCAGCAGCTTAGACACTAGCGGGACCTCGAACACCGGGGAGCTGTTTTTT. This gives the protein CASSLDTSGTSNTGELFF.

This sequence joins TRBV19 and TRBJ1-1; no clear D gene. CDR1 and CDR2 (germline): LNHDA, SQIVND (reference sequence). This CDR3 comprises 11 residues. Trimming took off 5 bases at V and 14 bases at J, with 15 bases between the two ends. The CDR3 sequence: CASSLNTRIFF. DNA of the CDR3: TGTGCCAGTAGTTTAAACACGCGGATCTTCTTT.

This clone occurred once. The rearrangement links TRBV30 to TRBJ2-1, with TRBD2 identical over 11 bases. Germline assignment: CDR1 GTSNPN and CDR2 SVGIG (reference sequence). The CDR3 consists of 15 residues. Trimming at V came to 4 bases and at J to 3 bases, leaving 5 bases not matched to a gene. CDR3 DNA sequence: TGTGCCTGGACCTCCGGGACTAGCGGCTACAATGAGCAGTTCTTC. Translated: CAWTSGTSGYNEQFF.